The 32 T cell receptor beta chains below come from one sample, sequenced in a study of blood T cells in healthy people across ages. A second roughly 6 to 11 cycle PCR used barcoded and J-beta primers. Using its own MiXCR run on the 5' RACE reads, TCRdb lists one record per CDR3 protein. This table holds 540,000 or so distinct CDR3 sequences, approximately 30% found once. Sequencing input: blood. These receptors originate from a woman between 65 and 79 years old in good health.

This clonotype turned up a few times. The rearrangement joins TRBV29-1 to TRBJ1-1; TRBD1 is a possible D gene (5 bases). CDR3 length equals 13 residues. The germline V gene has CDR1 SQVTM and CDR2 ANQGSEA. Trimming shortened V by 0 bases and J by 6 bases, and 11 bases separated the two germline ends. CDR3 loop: CSVEDGTHSEAFF. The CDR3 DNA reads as TGCAGCGTTGAAGACGGGACTCACTCTGAAGCTTTCTTT.

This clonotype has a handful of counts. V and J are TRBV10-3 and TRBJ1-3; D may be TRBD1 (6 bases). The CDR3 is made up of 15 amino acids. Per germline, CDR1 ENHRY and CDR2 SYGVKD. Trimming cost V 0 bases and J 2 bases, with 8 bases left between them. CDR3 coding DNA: TGTGCCATCAGTGAGTCCTACAGGGCTGGAAACACCATATATTTT. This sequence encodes CAISESYRAGNTIYF.

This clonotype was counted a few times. CDR3 DNA: TGCGCCAGCAGCCCCGGTAGGGCCTCTAGCACAGATACGCAGTATTTT. Translated, it gives CASSPGRASSTDTQYF. The chain has TRBV4-1 and TRBJ2-3; D is unresolved. V lost 4 bases and J lost 0, with 14 bases in between. The CDR3 is made up of 16 amino acids. Per the germline V gene, CDR1 is MGHRA and CDR2 is YSYEKL.

CDR3: CSAREVTTYEQYF. CDR3 DNA sequence: TGCAGTGCTAGAGAGGTTACAACCTACGAGCAGTACTTC. The chain carries TRBV20-1 and TRBJ2-7; no clear D gene. Germline assignment: CDR1 DFQATT and CDR2 SNEGSKA (reference sequence). V dropped 0 bases and J dropped 2 bases, with 8 bases sitting between them. The CDR3 consists of 13 residues.

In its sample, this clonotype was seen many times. The CDR3 DNA follows: TGTGCCAGCAGCCAAGTCTACGAGCAGTACTTC. It is translated as CASSQVYEQYF. This rearrangement joins TRBV14 to TRBJ2-5; D is uncertain. The J call may be mistaken, given a closer DNA end match to TRBJ2-7. This CDR3 is 11 amino acids long. CDR1 SGHDN and CDR2 FVKESK come from the germline V gene.

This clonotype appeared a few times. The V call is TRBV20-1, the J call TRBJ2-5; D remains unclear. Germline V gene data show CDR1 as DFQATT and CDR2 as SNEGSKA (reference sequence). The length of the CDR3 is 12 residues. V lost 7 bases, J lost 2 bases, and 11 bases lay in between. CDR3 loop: CSGQPDQETQYF. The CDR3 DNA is TGCAGTGGCCAGCCCGATCAAGAGACCCAGTACTTC.

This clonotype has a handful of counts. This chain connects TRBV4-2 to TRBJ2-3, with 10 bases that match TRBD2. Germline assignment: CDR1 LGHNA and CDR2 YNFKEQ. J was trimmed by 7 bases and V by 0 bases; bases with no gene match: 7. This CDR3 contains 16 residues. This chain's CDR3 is CASSQDFPSGGNTQYF. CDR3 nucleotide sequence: TGTGCCAGCAGCCAAGATTTTCCTAGCGGGGGAAATACGCAGTATTTT.

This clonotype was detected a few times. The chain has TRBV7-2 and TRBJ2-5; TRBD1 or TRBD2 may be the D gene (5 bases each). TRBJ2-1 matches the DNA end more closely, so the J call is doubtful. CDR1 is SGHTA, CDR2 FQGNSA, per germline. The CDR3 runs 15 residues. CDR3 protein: CASSLPGPLVGEQFF. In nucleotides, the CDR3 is TGTGCCAGCAGCTTACCGGGACCCCTAGTAGGGGAGCAGTTCTTC.

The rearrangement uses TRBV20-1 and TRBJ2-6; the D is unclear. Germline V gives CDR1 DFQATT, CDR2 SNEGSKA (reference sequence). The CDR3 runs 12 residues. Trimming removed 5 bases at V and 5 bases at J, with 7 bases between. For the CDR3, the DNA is TGCAGTGCTTACTCCTGGGCCAACGTCCTGACTTTC. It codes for CSAYSWANVLTF.

The CDR3 DNA is TGCAGTGCTAGTGGAGGGACAGGCGGTACCAATGAAAAACTGTTTTTT. This encodes CSASGGTGGTNEKLFF. The chain links TRBV20-1 to TRBJ1-4, with 8 bases that match TRBD1. Germline V CDR1 and CDR2: DFQATT, SNEGSKA (reference sequence). V was clipped by 3 bases and J by 5 bases; unmatched bases: 11. The CDR3 is 16 residues long.

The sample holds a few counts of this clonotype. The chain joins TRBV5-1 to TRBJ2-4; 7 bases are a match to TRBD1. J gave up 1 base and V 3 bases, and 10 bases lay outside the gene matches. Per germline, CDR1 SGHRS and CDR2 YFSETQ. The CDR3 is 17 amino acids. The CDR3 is CASSSTGDEGAKNIQYF. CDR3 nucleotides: TGCGCCAGCAGCTCAACAGGGGATGAAGGGGCCAAAAACATTCAGTACTTC.

CDR3 DNA sequence: TGTGCCTCCCAGCGGGGTAGCAGAGAGACCCAGTACTTC. Its translation: CASQRGSRETQYF. The chain uses TRBV3-1 and TRBJ2-5, with 7 nucleotides matching TRBD2. The J segment lost 4 bases and the V segment lost 11 bases, leaving 10 bases of the junction unmatched. Germline V CDR1 and CDR2: LGHDT, YNNKEL (reference sequence). This CDR3 spans 13 amino acids.

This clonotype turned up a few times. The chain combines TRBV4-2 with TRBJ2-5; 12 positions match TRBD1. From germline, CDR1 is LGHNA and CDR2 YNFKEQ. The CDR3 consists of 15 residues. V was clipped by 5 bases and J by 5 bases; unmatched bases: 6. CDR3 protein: CASSWRDRGPETQYF. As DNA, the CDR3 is TGTGCCAGCAGCTGGCGGGACAGGGGGCCTGAGACCCAGTACTTC.

The CDR3 DNA reads as TGCGCCAGCAGCCAGGCTTGGACATCCTACGAGCAGTACTTC. Residues: CASSQAWTSYEQYF. This rearrangement joins TRBV4-3 to TRBJ2-7, with D tentatively TRBD1 (5 bases). The CDR3 covers 14 residues. Trimming took 3 bases from V and 1 from J, leaving 10 bases between them. CDR1 LGHNA and CDR2 YSLEER come from the germline V gene.

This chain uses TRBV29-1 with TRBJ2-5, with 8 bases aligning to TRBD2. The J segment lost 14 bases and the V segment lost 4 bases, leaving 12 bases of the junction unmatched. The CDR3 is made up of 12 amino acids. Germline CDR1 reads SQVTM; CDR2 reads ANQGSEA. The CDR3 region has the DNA TGCAGCGTTGGAGGTCTCGGGACTAGGGAATACTTC. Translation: CSVGGLGTREYF.

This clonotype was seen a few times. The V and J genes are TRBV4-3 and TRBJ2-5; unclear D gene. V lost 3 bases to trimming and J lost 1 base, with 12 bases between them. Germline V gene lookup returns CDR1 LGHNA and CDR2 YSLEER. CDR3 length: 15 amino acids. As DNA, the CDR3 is TGCGCCAGCAGCCAGGAACCGGAAGCCCAAGAGACCCAGTACTTC. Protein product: CASSQEPEAQETQYF.

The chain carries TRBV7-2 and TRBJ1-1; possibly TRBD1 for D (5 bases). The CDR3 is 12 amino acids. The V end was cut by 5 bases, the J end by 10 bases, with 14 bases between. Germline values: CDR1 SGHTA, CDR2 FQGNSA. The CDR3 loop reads CASSPPGERAFF. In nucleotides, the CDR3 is TGTGCCAGCAGCCCGCCGGGGGAAAGAGCTTTCTTT.

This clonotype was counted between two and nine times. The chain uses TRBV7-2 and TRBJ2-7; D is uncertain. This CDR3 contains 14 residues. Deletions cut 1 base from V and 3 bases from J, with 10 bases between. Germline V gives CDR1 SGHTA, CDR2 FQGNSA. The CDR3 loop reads CASSLDPSLYEQYF. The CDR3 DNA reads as TGTGCCAGCAGCTTAGACCCAAGCCTCTACGAGCAGTACTTC.

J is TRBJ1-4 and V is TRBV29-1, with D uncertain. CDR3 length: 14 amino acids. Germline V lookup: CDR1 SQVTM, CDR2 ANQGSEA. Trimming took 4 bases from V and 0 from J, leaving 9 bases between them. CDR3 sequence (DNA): TGCAGCGTTGCCTGGACCGCAACTAATGAAAAACTGTTTTTT. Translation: CSVAWTATNEKLFF.

The CDR3 loop reads CSADPGTGHEAFF. The CDR3, as DNA: TGCAGCGCCGACCCCGGGACAGGACATGAAGCTTTCTTT. The chain combines TRBV29-1 with TRBJ1-1, with TRBD1 matching 8 bases. The V segment lost 7 bases and the J segment 7 bases; nucleotides outside the gene matches: 11. This CDR3 is 13 amino acids long. Germline V gives CDR1 SQVTM, CDR2 ANQGSEA.

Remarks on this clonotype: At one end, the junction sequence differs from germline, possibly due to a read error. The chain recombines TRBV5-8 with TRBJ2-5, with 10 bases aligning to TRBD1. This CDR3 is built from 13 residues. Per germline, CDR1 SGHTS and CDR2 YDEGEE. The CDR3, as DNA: TGTGCCAGCAGCGTGGACCGACAGGGGGCTACGAACTTC. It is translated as CASSVDRQGATNF.

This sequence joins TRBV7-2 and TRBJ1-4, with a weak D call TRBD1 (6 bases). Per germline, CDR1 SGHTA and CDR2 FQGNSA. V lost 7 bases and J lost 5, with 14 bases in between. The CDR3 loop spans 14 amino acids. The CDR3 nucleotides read TGTGCCAGCACCCCCGGGGGGGGCAATGAAAAACTGTTTTTT. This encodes CASTPGGGNEKLFF.

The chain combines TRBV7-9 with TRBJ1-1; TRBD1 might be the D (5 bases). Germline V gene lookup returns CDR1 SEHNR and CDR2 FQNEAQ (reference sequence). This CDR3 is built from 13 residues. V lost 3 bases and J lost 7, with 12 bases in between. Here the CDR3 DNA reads TGTGCCAGCAGCTTCATCAGGGAAGATGAAGCTTTCTTT. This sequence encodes CASSFIREDEAFF.

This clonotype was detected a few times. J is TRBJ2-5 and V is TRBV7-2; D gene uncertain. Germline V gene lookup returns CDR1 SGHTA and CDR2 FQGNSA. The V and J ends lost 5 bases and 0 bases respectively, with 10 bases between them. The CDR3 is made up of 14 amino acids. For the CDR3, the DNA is TGTGCCAGCAGCGCCCTACAGTACCAAGAGACCCAGTACTTC. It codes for CASSALQYQETQYF.

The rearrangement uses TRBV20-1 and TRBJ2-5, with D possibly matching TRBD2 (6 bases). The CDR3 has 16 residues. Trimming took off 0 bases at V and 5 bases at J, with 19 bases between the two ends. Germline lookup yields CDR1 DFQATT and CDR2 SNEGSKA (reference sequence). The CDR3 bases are TGCAGTGCTAGAGATGTGAGGCGGGGCCGGGGGGAGACCCAGTACTTC. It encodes CSARDVRRGRGETQYF.

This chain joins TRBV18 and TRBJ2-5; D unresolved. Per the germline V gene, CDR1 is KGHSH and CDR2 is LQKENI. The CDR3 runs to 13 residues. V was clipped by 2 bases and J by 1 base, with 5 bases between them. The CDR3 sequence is CASSPSTQETQYF. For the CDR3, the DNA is TGTGCCAGCTCACCATCGACCCAAGAGACCCAGTACTTC.

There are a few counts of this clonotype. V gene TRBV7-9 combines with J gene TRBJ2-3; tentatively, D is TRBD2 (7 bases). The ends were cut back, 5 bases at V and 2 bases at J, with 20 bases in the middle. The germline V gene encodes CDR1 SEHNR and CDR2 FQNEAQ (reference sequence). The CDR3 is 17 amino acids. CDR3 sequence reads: CASSRGARGLNTDTQYF. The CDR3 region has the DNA TGTGCCAGCAGCCGGGGGGCGCGGGGACTGAACACAGATACGCAGTATTTT. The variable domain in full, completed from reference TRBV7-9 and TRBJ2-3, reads DTGVSQNPRHKITKRGQNVTFRCDPISEHNRLYWYRQTLGQGPEFLTYFQNEAQLEKSRLLSDRFSAERPKGSFSTLEIQRTEQGDSAMYLCASSRGARGLNTDTQYFGPGTRLTVL.

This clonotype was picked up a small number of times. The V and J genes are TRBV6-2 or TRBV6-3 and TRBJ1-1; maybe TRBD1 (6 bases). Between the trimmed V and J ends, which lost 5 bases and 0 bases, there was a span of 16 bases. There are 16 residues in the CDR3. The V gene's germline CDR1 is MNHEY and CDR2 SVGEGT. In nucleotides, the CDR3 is TGTGCCAGCAGTACCGGGGGACAAGGAATGAACACTGAAGCTTTCTTT. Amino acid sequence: CASSTGGQGMNTEAFF.

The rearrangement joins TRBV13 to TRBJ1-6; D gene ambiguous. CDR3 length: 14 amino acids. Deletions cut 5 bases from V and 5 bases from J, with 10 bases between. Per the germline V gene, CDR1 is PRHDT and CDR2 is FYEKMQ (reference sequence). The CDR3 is CASSLKPNNSPLHF. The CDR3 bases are TGTGCCAGCAGCCTGAAACCAAATAATTCACCCCTCCACTTT.

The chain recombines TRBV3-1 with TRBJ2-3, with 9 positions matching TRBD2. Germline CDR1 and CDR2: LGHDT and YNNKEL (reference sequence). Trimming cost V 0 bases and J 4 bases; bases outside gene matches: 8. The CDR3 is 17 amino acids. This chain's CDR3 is CASSQDRVAGAADTQYF. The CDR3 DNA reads TGTGCCAGCAGCCAAGATCGGGTAGCGGGGGCCGCAGATACGCAGTATTTT.

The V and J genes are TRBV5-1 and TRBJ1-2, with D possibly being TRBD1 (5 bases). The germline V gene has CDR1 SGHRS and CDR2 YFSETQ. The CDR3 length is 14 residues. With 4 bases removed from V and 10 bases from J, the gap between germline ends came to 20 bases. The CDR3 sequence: CASSRTDSIQDYTF. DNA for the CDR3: TGCGCCAGCAGCCGAACTGACAGTATCCAGGACTACACCTTC.

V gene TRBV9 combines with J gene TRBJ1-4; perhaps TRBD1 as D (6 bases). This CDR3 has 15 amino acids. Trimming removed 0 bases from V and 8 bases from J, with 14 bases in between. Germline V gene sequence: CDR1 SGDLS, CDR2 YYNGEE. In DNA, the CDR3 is TGTGCCAGCAGCGTAGCCGGGGGGGCCGGCGAAAAACTGTTTTTT. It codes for CASSVAGGAGEKLFF. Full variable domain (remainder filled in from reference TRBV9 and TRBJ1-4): DSGVTQTPKHLITATGQRVTLRCSPRSGDLSVYWYQQSLDQGLQFLIQYYNGEERAKGNILERFSAQQFPDLHSELNLSSLELGDSALYFCASSVAGGAGEKLFFGSGTQLSVL.